This T cell receptor (beta chain) was documented in a study of blood T cell repertoires in COVID-19. This clone was counted only a few times. The CDR3 length is 14 residues. CDR1 and CDR2 from the germline V gene are MNHEY and SVGAGI. V was clipped by 8 bases and J by 7 bases, with 18 bases between them. The method was immunoSEQ multiplex PCR; TCRdb's version includes in-frame clones alone and lacks a portion of them. The table includes around 250,000 clones, 65% to 90% detected once. The clonotype originates from a man aged 18 to 35 who had recovered from COVID-19. This rearrangement joins TRBV6-5 to TRBJ1-5; D gene ambiguous. Sequencing was carried out using PBMCs or T cells enriched from blood (not recorded which). The CDR3 region has the DNA TGTGCCAGCTCTCTACAGCAGGAATTCCAGCCCCAGCATTTT. Translated: CASSLQQEFQPQHF.